This is a list of T cell receptor beta chains from one sample in a study of TIL therapy for anti-PD-1-resistant metastatic lung cancer. The method was immunoSEQ multiplex PCR; TCRdb's version includes in-frame clones alone and lacks a portion of them. Of 21,000 or so clones listed, around 79% are singletons. The source material was blood, sampled at baseline. The source of these receptors is a person aged 25-79 years with non-small cell lung cancer. CDR3s include the opening cysteine and the closing phenylalanine or tryptophan. A D gene is named only where the DNA matches it firmly. Size is stated for part of the rows, as once, few or many counts, or as a class when the clone is expanded.

j_call clone_size d_call v_call cdr3_aa cdr3_nt
TRBJ2-5 . . TRBV9 CASSVVTGETQYF TGTGCCAGCAGCGTAGTCACGGGAGAGACCCAGTACTTC
TRBJ2-2 once . TRBV10-3 CAISDNTGELFF TGTGCCATCAGTGACAACACCGGGGAGCTGTTTTTT
TRBJ2-7 . . TRBV27 CASSFSSAGNEQYF TGTGCCAGCAGTTTCTCTTCCGCAGGGAACGAGCAGTACTTC
TRBJ2-1 . . TRBV18 CASGEGAIFDEQFF TGTGCCAGCGGGGAGGGGGCTATATTTGATGAGCAGTTCTTC
TRBJ2-5 once . TRBV5-1 CASSLGVLASQETQYF TGCGCCAGCAGCTTGGGCGTATTGGCGAGCCAAGAGACCCAGTACTTC
TRBJ1-1 once . TRBV11-3 CASSWQGRNTEAFF TGTGCCAGCAGCTGGCAGGGGAGGAACACTGAAGCTTTCTTT
TRBJ2-1 . . TRBV7-7 CASSLEGAGADEQFF TGTGCTAGCAGCTTAGAAGGTGCGGGGGCGGATGAGCAGTTCTTC
TRBJ2-7 . . TRBV9 CASSVEGRVYEQYF TGTGCCAGCAGCGTAGAGGGCAGGGTCTACGAGCAGTACTTC
TRBJ1-2 . TRBD1 TRBV2 CASSGTGFGGYTF TGTGCCAGCAGTGGGACAGGGTTTGGGGGCTACACCTTC
TRBJ2-7 . TRBD1 TRBV5-1 CASKATGPYEQYF TGCGCCAGCAAGGCGACAGGGCCGTACGAGCAGTACTTC
TRBJ2-3 once . TRBV6-5 CASSSQGSGTQYF TGTGCCAGCAGTTCCCAGGGGTCAGGTACGCAGTATTTT
TRBJ1-1 . TRBD1 TRBV28 CASSTRQGGSEAFF TGTGCCAGCAGTACCCGACAGGGGGGCTCTGAAGCTTTCTTT
TRBJ2-5 . . TRBV6-1 CASSEASASKTQYF TGTGCCAGCAGTGAAGCGTCGGCTAGTAAGACCCAGTACTTC
TRBJ1-1 . . TRBV15 CATSTLGQGTEAFF TGTGCCACCAGCACATTGGGGCAGGGGACTGAAGCTTTCTTT
TRBJ1-1 . TRBD1 TRBV19 CASSISGQQNTEAFF TGTGCCAGTAGTATCTCGGGACAGCAAAACACTGAAGCTTTCTTT
TRBJ2-2 . TRBD2 TRBV9 CASSEGTSGRGGELFF TGTGCCAGCAGCGAGGGGACTAGCGGGAGGGGCGGGGAGCTGTTTTTT
TRBJ2-2 . . TRBV11-3 CASSFGREFTGELFF TGTGCCAGCAGCTTCGGCAGGGAGTTCACCGGGGAGCTGTTTTTT
TRBJ1-1 . . TRBV7-2 CASSLRAPGTEAFF TGTGCCAGCAGCTTACGGGCCCCGGGCACTGAAGCTTTCTTT
TRBJ2-5 . TRBD2 TRBV4-1 CASSQDGREAETQYF TGCGCCAGCAGCCAAGACGGGCGGGAGGCAGAGACCCAGTACTTC
TRBJ2-3 few . TRBV5-1 CASSLIRNTQYF TGCGCCAGCAGCTTGATCAGAAACACGCAGTATTTT
TRBJ2-2 . TRBD1 TRBV11-1 CASSLAGQARAGELFF TGTGCCAGCAGCTTAGCGGGACAGGCGAGGGCCGGGGAGCTGTTTTTT
TRBJ2-2 . . TRBV5-4 CASEGVTGELFF TGTGCCAGCGAGGGGGTCACCGGGGAGCTGTTTTTT
TRBJ2-3 . TRBD1 TRBV29-1 CSGAPGTGGTDTQYF TGCAGCGGCGCGCCAGGGACAGGGGGCACAGATACGCAGTATTTT
TRBJ2-2 . TRBD2 TRBV7-6 CASSLLLAGAPEIVF TGTGCCAGCAGCTTATTACTAGCGGGGGCCCCGGAAATAGTTTTT
TRBJ1-2 . TRBD1 TRBV29-1 CSVGQPGGGYTF TGCAGCGTTGGGCAGCCAGGGGGTGGCTACACCTTC
TRBJ2-7 . . TRBV6-5 CASSSRGRYEQYF TGTGCCAGCAGTTCCAGGGGACGCTACGAGCAGTACTTC
TRBJ2-2 . . TRBV6-4 CASSDSAGAGELFF TGTGCCAGCAGTGACTCCGCAGGGGCCGGGGAGCTGTTTTTT